Given below is one T cell receptor beta chain in context. Patients selected for sequencing had displayed CD8+CD57+ cell expansion by flow cytometry. Genomic DNA, the template, was used for profiling of the TCR beta VDJ and CDR3. TCRdb passed the reads through MiXCR, listing each CDR3 protein once. This table has under 350,000 distinct CDR3 sequences, about 50% appearing once. Germline assignment: CDR1 DFQATT and CDR2 SNEGSKA (reference sequence). J lost 6 bases, V lost 3 bases, and 9 bases had no gene match. This CDR3 is built from 14 residues. The sample is drawn from a study of CD8+CD57+ T cells in acquired aplastic anemia.

The source is a human donor with aplastic anemia. The chain couples TRBV20-1 to TRBJ2-5; 8 positions agree with TRBD2. Sequenced sample: sorted CD4+, CD8+, or CD8+CD57+ T cells (not recorded which) from PBMCs. In nucleotides, the CDR3 is TGCAGTGCTAGCCCGGGAGGGATGGGACAGACCCAGTACTTC. This sequence encodes CSASPGGMGQTQYF.